This TCR beta chain stems from a study of blood T cells in healthy people across ages. The second PCR ran about 6 to 12 cycles with a sample-barcoded 5' primer and J-beta primers. Template switching added a 12-random-nucleotide identifier to every cDNA molecule. TCRdb called the 5' RACE reads again in MiXCR, with one record for every CDR3 protein. The table records 600,000 to 900,000 distinct CDR3 sequences, approximately 24% of them present only once. The V gene end was trimmed by 4 bases and the J gene end by 5 bases; junction bases not matched to a gene: 9. Germline-derived CDR1 and CDR2 are SGHDN and FVKESK. CDR3 length: 15 residues. The study's findings and limits: Strong correlation linked observed beta diversity and percent naive T cells. Diversity estimates from one million T cells were considered underestimates.

Worth noting for this clonotype: Its antigen is unidentified.

The data also belong to a second study, concerning T cells of mothers and their children.

This TCR derives from a boy aged 5-17 years in good health. What was sequenced was blood. This rearrangement joins TRBV14 to TRBJ2-7; 9 bases agree with TRBD1. As DNA, the CDR3 is TGTGCCAGCAGCCCCTCCCGACAGGGGGTCCACGAGCAGTACTTC. Protein product: CASSPSRQGVHEQYF.